The 23 T cell receptor beta chains reported below all come from one sample, sequenced in a study of T cell responses to AZD1222 COVID-19 vaccine. Assay: immunoSEQ multiplex PCR; the TCRdb copy retains only in-frame clones and omits some. The repertoire includes about 85,000 clones, 86% of them detected once, and approximately 7% sits in the top ten. This material consisted of peripheral blood, taken on day 0 of AZD1222 vaccination. The receptors shown here come from an adult in good health.

The gene calls are TRBV6-5 and TRBJ1-4, with no clear D. This CDR3 is 14 amino acids long. V dropped 4 bases and J dropped 8 bases, with 14 bases sitting between them. Germline-derived CDR1 and CDR2 are MNHEY and SVGAGI. The chain's CDR3 is CASSSLPGEEKLFF. The CDR3 DNA reads TGTGCCAGCAGTTCCCTCCCAGGAGAAGAAAAACTGTTTTTT.

V usage is TRBV27 and J usage is TRBJ1-1; 8 bases map to TRBD1. The CDR3 covers 13 residues. Germline CDR1 and CDR2: MNHEY and SMNVEV (reference sequence). With V trimmed by 8 bases and J by 4 bases, 6 bases remained unmatched. CDR3 sequence: CASRSDRVTEAFF. In DNA, the CDR3 is TGTGCCAGCCGGTCGGACAGGGTCACTGAAGCTTTCTTT.

This chain uses TRBV24-1 with TRBJ2-3; D unresolved. Germline V gives CDR1 KGHDR, CDR2 SFDVKD. The V gene lost 5 bases and the J gene lost 5 bases, with 7 bases spanning the gap. The length of the CDR3 is 12 residues. For the CDR3, the DNA is TGTGCCACCAGTGTCTACGGAGATACGCAGTATTTT. This gives the protein CATSVYGDTQYF.

V gene TRBV27 combines with J gene TRBJ1-1, with D hard to call. Deletions cut 8 bases from V and 0 bases from J, with 10 bases between. This CDR3 is 13 amino acids long. Looked up from germline, CDR1 is MNHEY and CDR2 is SMNVEV (reference sequence). In DNA form, the CDR3 reads TGTGCCAGCGGCAGAGGGTTGAACACTGAAGCTTTCTTT. Amino acid sequence: CASGRGLNTEAFF.

The rearrangement uses TRBV5-4 and TRBJ1-1; D might be TRBD1 (6 bases). CDR3 length: 14 residues. In germline, CDR1 is SGHNT, CDR2 YYREEE (reference sequence). V shed 1 base and J shed 5 bases, with 12 bases lying between them. In DNA, the CDR3 is TGTGCCAGCAGCTTGCAGGGGCTTAGAACTGAAGCTTTCTTT. Its translation: CASSLQGLRTEAFF.

The V gene is TRBV11-3, the J gene TRBJ2-1; 8 bases match TRBD2. Germline values: CDR1 SGHNT, CDR2 YENEEA. V lost 5 bases and J lost 9; bases outside the gene matches: 6. The CDR3 consists of 13 residues. The CDR3 DNA sequence: TGTGCCAGCAGCATCGGGGGGGATCGTGAGCAGTTCTTC. Amino acids: CASSIGGDREQFF. The whole variable domain, filled in from reference TRBV11-3 and TRBJ2-1, reads EAGVVQSPRYKIIEKKQPVAFWCNPISGHNTLYWYLQNLGQGPELLIRYENEEAVDDSQLPKDRFSAERLKGVDSTLKIQPAELGDSAVYLCASSIGGDREQFFGPGTRLTVL.

The chain combines TRBV2 with TRBJ1-1, with D maybe TRBD1 (6 bases). The germline V gene has CDR1 SNHLY and CDR2 FYNNEI. This CDR3 comprises 13 residues. Trimming took 8 bases from V and 1 from J, leaving 11 bases between them. Here the CDR3 reads CASRVQGNTEAFF. CDR3 coding DNA: TGTGCCAGCCGAGTACAGGGGAACACTGAAGCTTTCTTT. Based on the CDR3 plus reference TRBV2 and TRBJ1-1, the full variable domain is EPEVTQTPSHQVTQMGQEVILRCVPISNHLYFYWYRQILGQKVEFLVSFYNNEISEKSEIFDDQFSVERPDGSNFTLKIRSTKLEDSAMYFCASRVQGNTEAFFGQGTRLTVV.

The chain joins TRBV19 to TRBJ1-5, with D tentatively TRBD1 (6 bases). The ends were cut back, 10 bases at V and 3 bases at J, with 16 bases in the middle. Germline V gene lookup returns CDR1 LNHDA and CDR2 SQIVND (reference sequence). The CDR3 length is 14 residues. The CDR3 sequence: CATTQGPLNQPQHF. The DNA for the CDR3 is TGTGCCACCACACAGGGCCCACTCAATCAGCCCCAGCATTTT.

The CDR3 reads CASSNRLAGGEETQYF. The DNA for the CDR3 is TGTGCCAGCAGTAATCGACTAGCGGGAGGGGAAGAGACCCAGTACTTC. The chain employs TRBV21-1 and TRBJ2-5; the table's D call, TRBD2, was not checked against the DNA. TRBV21-1 is tagged as a pseudogene. This CDR3 region has 16 residues.

The chain uses TRBV28 and TRBJ1-1; D might be TRBD1 (6 bases). Trimming shortened V by 6 bases and J by 0 bases, and 20 bases separated the two germline ends. The CDR3 sequence is 17 residues long. Germline loops: CDR1 MDHEN, CDR2 SYDVKM. The CDR3 nucleotides are TGTGCCAGCAGATTGTTCCAACAGGGTATCATGAACACTGAAGCTTTCTTT. Amino acid sequence: CASRLFQQGIMNTEAFF. Looking up the rest from reference TRBV28 and TRBJ1-1 gives the full variable domain: DVKVTQSSRYLVKRTGEKVFLECVQDMDHENMFWYRQDPGLGLRLIYFSYDVKMKEKGDIPEGYSVSREKKERFSLILESASTNQTSMYLCASRLFQQGIMNTEAFFGQGTRLTVV.

The chain is built from TRBV21-1 and TRBJ1-1. TRBV21-1 counts as a pseudogene. This CDR3 is built from 17 residues. The CDR3, as DNA: TGTGCCAGCAGCAAAGTTACAAGTCGCCCTATGAACACTGAAGCTTTCTTT. This sequence encodes CASSKVTSRPMNTEAFF.

V usage is TRBV9 and J usage is TRBJ2-7; the D call may be TRBD1 or TRBD2 (5 bases each). The CDR3 consists of 14 residues. Germline values: CDR1 SGDLS, CDR2 YYNGEE. Trimming shortened V by 2 bases and J by 0 bases, and 9 bases separated the two germline ends. CDR3 region: CASSVGDLSYEQYF. The CDR3 DNA sequence: TGTGCCAGCAGCGTTGGGGACCTCTCCTACGAGCAGTACTTC.

The gene calls are TRBV4-1 and TRBJ2-1; 10 nucleotides match TRBD2. This CDR3 has 15 residues. Trimming removed 5 bases from V and 3 bases from J; junction bases left unmatched: 4. Germline V gives CDR1 MGHRA, CDR2 YSYEKL. This chain's CDR3 is CASSATSGNYNEQFF. CDR3 sequence (DNA): TGCGCCAGCAGCGCAACTAGCGGGAACTACAATGAGCAGTTCTTC.

The chain couples TRBV4-2 to TRBJ1-5, with TRBD1 matching over 7 bases. The CDR3 is 17 residues long. Germline values: CDR1 LGHNA, CDR2 YNFKEQ. Germline trimming cut 0 bases from V and 3 bases from J; bases unmatched to any gene: 8. The CDR3 reads CASSQDTGGGNNQPQHF. For the CDR3, the DNA is TGTGCCAGCAGCCAAGATACGGGAGGGGGCAACAATCAGCCCCAGCATTTT.

The chain recombines TRBV9 with TRBJ1-3; D ambiguous. The germline V gene encodes CDR1 SGDLS and CDR2 YYNGEE. The length of the CDR3 is 14 residues. V dropped 3 bases and J dropped 0 bases, with 7 bases sitting between them. This CDR3 reads CASSASGSGNTIYF. CDR3 coding DNA: TGTGCCAGCAGCGCCAGCGGCTCTGGAAACACCATATATTTT.

The V and J genes are TRBV5-1 and TRBJ2-2; the D gene is possibly TRBD1 (5 bases). Trimming removed 0 bases at V and 4 bases at J, with 13 bases between. Germline values: CDR1 SGHRS, CDR2 YFSETQ. This CDR3 is 16 amino acids long. For the CDR3, the DNA is TGCGCCAGCAGCTTGGCCCCGGACAAGAGCACCGGGGAGCTGTTTTTT. This translates into CASSLAPDKSTGELFF.

The chain joins TRBV19 to TRBJ1-2; 8 nucleotides agree with TRBD1. Germline values: CDR1 LNHDA, CDR2 SQIVND (reference sequence). The CDR3 consists of 15 residues. The V and J ends lost 7 bases and 8 bases, in that order; junction bases with no gene match: 15. This chain's CDR3 is CASTKWEDRDKGYTF. The CDR3 nucleotides are TGTGCCAGTACCAAATGGGAGGACAGGGACAAAGGCTACACCTTC.

The rearrangement uses TRBV7-2 and TRBJ2-1; 10 bases agree with TRBD2. Looked up from germline, CDR1 is SGHTA and CDR2 is FQGNSA. The V segment lost 6 bases and the J segment 0 bases; nucleotides outside the gene matches: 5. This CDR3 region has 16 residues. Here the CDR3 reads CASRPPSGSSYNEQFF. CDR3 in DNA: TGTGCCAGCAGGCCTCCTAGCGGGAGCTCCTACAATGAGCAGTTCTTC.

This clone was seen a single time. The V call is TRBV3-1 (or the pseudogene TRBV3-2), the J call TRBJ2-7, with D possibly matching TRBD2 (6 bases). Germline assignment: CDR1 LGHDT and CDR2 YNNKEL (reference sequence). The CDR3 has 13 residues. Trimming took 3 bases from V and 0 from J, leaving 6 bases between them. The CDR3, as DNA: TGTGCCAGCAGCCACGGGAGCTCCTACGAGCAGTACTTC. As protein: CASSHGSSYEQYF.

The gene calls are TRBV24-1 and TRBJ2-1; 7 bases fit TRBD1. Trimming took 4 bases from V and 6 from J; bases not matched to a gene: 8. There are 15 residues in the CDR3. Germline V gives CDR1 KGHDR, CDR2 SFDVKD. The CDR3 DNA follows: TGTGCCACCAGTGAAGACAGGGTTGAGGTCAATGAGCAGTTCTTC. Translated: CATSEDRVEVNEQFF.

The chain couples TRBV4-1 to TRBJ1-5; no clear D gene. This CDR3 has 17 residues. In germline, CDR1 is MGHRA, CDR2 YSYEKL. The V end lost 1 base, the J end lost 7 bases, and 20 bases lay between the germline ends. CDR3 residues: CASSQVPFLNFAQPQHF. The CDR3 DNA reads as TGCGCCAGCAGCCAAGTCCCCTTCTTGAACTTCGCGCAGCCCCAGCATTTT.

The V and J genes are TRBV4-1 and TRBJ2-3; TRBD2 aligns across 8 bases. The CDR3 is made up of 13 amino acids. From germline, CDR1 is MGHRA and CDR2 YSYEKL. The J segment lost 5 bases and the V segment lost 4 bases, leaving 2 bases of the junction unmatched. The CDR3 reads CASSPREGDTQYF. The CDR3 DNA sequence: TGCGCCAGCAGCCCCCGGGAGGGAGATACGCAGTATTTT.

The CDR3 protein is CASSPAGLYEQYF. Here the CDR3 DNA reads TGTGCCAGCTCACCAGCTGGGCTCTACGAGCAGTACTTC. The genes are TRBV18 and TRBJ2-7; no definite D call. Trimming shortened V by 2 bases and J by 3 bases, and 8 bases separated the two germline ends. CDR3 length: 13 residues. CDR1 KGHSH and CDR2 LQKENI come from the germline V gene.